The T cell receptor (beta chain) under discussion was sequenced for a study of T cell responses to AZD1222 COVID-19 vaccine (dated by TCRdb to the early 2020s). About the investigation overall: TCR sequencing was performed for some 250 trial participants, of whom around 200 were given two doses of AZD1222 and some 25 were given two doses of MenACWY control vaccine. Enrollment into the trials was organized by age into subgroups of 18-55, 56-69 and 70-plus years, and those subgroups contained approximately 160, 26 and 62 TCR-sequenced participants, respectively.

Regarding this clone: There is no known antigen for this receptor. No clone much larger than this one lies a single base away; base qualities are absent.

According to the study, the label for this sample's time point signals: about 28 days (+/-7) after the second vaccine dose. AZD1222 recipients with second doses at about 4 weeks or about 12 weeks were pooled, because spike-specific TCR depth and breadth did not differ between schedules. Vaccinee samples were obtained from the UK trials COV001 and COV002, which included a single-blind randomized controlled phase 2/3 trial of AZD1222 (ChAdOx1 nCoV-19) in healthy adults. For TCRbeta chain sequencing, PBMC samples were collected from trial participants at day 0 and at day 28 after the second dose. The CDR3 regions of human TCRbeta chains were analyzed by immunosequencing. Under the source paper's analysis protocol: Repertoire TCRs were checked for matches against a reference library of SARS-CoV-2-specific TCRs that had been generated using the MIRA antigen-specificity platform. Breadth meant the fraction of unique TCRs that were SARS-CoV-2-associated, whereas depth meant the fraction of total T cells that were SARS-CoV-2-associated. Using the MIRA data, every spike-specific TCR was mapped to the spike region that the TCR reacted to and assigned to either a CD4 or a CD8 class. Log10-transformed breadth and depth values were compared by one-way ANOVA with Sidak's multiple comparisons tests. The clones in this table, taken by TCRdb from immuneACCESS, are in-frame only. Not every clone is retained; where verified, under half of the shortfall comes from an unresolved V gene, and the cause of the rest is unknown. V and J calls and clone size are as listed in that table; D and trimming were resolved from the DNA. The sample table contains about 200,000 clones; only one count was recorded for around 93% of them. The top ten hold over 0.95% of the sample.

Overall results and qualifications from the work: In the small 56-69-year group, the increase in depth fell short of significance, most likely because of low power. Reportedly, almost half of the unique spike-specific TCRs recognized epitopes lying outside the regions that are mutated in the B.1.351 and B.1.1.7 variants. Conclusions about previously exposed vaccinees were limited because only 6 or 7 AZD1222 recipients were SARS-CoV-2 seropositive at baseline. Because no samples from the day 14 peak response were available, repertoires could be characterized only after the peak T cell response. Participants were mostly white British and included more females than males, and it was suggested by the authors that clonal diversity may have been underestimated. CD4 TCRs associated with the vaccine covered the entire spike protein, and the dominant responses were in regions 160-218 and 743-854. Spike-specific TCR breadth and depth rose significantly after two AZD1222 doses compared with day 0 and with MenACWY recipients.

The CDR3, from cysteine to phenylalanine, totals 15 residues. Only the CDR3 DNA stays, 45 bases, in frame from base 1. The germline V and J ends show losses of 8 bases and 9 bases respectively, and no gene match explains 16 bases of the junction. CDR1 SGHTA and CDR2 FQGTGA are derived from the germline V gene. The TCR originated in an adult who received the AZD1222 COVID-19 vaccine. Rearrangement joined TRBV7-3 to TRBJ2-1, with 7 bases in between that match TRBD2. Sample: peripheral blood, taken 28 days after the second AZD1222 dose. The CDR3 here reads CASASIGRWEGEQFF. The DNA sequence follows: TGTGCCAGCGCATCGATCGGGCGGTGGGAGGGTGAGCAGTTCTTC.